This T cell receptor (beta chain) was recovered during a study of blood T cell repertoires in COVID-19. Germline lookup yields CDR1 LGHNA and CDR2 YSLEER. Deletions cut 0 bases from V and 6 bases from J, with 12 bases between. The CDR3 length is 15 residues. The repertoire was sequenced with immunoSEQ multiplex PCR; TCRdb's copy has only in-frame clones and lacks some. The data show roughly 340,000 clones, around 91% seen once. The sample consisted of PBMCs or T cells enriched from blood (not recorded which). This receptor was taken from a young man who had recovered from COVID-19. This chain joins TRBV4-3 and TRBJ1-5; D is possibly TRBD1 (5 bases). The CDR3 spells CASSQDRGNGQPQHF. For the CDR3, the DNA is TGCGCCAGCAGCCAAGATAGGGGAAACGGTCAGCCCCAGCATTTT.